Each of the 3 T cell receptor beta chains below was sequenced from the same sample in a study of blood T cell repertoires in COVID-19. Assay: immunoSEQ multiplex PCR; the TCRdb copy retains only in-frame clones and omits some. This sample has roughly 17,000 clones, with approximately 93% found just once. Sequencing input: peripheral blood. The receptors shown here come from a human donor in a cohort sampled during active COVID-19.

CDR3 in amino acids: CASSLLAGANNEQFF. The CDR3 DNA follows: TGCGCCAGCAGCCTCCTAGCGGGGGCCAACAATGAGCAGTTCTTC. The V call is TRBV4-1, the J call TRBJ2-1; 10 bases align to TRBD2. V lost 4 bases, J lost 5 bases, and 5 bases stayed unmatched. Germline CDR1 MGHRA, CDR2 YSYEKL. CDR3 length: 15 amino acids.

The V gene is TRBV7-8, the J gene TRBJ2-7; D is perhaps TRBD2 (6 bases). Per germline, CDR1 SGHVS and CDR2 FQNEAQ. V lost 0 bases and J 0 bases, leaving 9 bases between the germline ends. The CDR3 has 15 amino acids. CDR3 coding DNA: TGTGCCAGCAGCTTAGCGAGGGACTTCTCCTACGAGCAGTACTTC. Encoded protein: CASSLARDFSYEQYF.

This chain's CDR3 is CASSPFTSSYEQYF. Written as DNA, the CDR3 is TGTGCCAGCAGCCCCTTTACTAGTTCCTACGAGCAGTACTTC. The chain combines TRBV7-8 with TRBJ2-7, with D possibly being TRBD2 (5 bases). The CDR3 length is 14 residues. Germline V CDR1 and CDR2: SGHVS, FQNEAQ. Trimming took 5 bases from V and 1 from J, leaving 12 bases between them.